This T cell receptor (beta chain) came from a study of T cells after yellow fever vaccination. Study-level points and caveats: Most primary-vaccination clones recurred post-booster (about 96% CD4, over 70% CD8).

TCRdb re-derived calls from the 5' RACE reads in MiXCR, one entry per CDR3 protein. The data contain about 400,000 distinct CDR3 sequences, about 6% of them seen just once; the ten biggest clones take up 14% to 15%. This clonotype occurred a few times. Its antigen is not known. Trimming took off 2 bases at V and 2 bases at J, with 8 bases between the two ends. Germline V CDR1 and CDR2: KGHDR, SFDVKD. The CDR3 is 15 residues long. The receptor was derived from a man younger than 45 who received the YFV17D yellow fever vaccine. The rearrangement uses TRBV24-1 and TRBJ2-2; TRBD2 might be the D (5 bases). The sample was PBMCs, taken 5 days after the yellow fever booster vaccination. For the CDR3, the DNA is TGTGCCACCAGTGATTCAGACTATAACACCGGGGAGCTGTTTTTT. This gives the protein CATSDSDYNTGELFF.